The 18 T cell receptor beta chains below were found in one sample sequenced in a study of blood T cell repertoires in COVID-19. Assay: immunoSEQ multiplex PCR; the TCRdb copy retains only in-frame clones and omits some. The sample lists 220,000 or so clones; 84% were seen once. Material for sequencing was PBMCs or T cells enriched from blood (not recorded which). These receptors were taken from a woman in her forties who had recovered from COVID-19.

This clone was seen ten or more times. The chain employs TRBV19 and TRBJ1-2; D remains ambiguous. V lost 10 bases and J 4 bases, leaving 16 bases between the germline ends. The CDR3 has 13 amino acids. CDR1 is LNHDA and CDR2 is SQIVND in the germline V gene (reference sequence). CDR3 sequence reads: CATSEGNSYGYTF. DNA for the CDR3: TGTGCCACCTCGGAGGGTAATTCCTATGGCTACACCTTC. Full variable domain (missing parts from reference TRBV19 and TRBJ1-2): DGGITQSPKYLFRKEGQNVTLSCEQNLNHDAMYWYRQDPGQGLRLIYYSQIVNDFQKGDIAEGYSVSREKKESFPLTVTSAQKNPTAFYLCATSEGNSYGYTFGSGTRLTVV.

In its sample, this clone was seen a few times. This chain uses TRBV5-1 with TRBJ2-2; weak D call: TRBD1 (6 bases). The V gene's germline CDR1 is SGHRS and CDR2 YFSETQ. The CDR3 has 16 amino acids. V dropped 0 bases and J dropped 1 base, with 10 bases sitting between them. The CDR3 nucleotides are TGCGCCAGCAGCTTGGGAGGGGGACGGAACACCGGGGAGCTGTTTTTT. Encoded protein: CASSLGGGRNTGELFF.

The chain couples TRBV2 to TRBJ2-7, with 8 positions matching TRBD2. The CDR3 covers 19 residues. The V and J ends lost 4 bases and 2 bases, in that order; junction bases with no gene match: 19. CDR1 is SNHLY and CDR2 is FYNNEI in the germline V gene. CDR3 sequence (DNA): TGTGCCAGCAGTGCCGGGCCTAGCGGGTCTAAATCAGCTCCCTACGAGCAGTACGTC. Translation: CASSAGPSGSKSAPYEQYV.

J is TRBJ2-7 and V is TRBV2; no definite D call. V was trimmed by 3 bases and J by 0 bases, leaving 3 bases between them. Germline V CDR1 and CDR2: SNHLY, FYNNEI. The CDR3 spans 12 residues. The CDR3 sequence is CASSDSSYEQYF. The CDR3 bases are TGTGCCAGCAGTGACAGCTCCTACGAGCAGTACTTC.

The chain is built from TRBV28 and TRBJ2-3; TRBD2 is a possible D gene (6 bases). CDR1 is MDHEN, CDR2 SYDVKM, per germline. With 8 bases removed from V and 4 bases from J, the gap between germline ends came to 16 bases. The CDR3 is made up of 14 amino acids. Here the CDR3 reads CASQTRRKPDTQYF. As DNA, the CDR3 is TGTGCCAGCCAGACTAGAAGGAAGCCAGATACGCAGTATTTT.

CDR3 bases: TGCGCCAGCAGCCCCCAAGACAGAAAGTACGAGCAGTACTTC. It specifies CASSPQDRKYEQYF. V usage is TRBV5-1 and J usage is TRBJ2-7, with D possibly matching TRBD1 (5 bases). The germline V and J ends were trimmed by 4 bases and 4 bases, with 15 bases remaining between them. The V gene's germline CDR1 is SGHRS and CDR2 YFSETQ. The CDR3 is 14 amino acids.

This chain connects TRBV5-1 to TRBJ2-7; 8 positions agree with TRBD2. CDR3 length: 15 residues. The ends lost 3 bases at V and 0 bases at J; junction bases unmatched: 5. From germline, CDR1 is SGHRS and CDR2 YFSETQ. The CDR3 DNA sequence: TGCGCCAGCAGCTCTCAGCGGGGGTCCTCCTACGAGCAGTACTTC. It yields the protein CASSSQRGSSYEQYF.

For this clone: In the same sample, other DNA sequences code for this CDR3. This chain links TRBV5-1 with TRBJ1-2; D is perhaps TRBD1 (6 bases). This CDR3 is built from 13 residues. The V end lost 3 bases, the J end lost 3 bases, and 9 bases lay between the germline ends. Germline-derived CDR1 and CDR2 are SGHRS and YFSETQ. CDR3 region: CASSSTGDYGYTF. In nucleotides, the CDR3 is TGCGCCAGCAGCTCGACAGGAGACTATGGCTACACCTTC.

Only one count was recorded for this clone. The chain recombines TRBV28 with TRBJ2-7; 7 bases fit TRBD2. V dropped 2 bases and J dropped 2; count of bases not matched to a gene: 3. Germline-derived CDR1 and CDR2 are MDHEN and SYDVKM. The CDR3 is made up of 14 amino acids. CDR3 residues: CASSLREAPYEQYF. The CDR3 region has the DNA TGTGCCAGCAGTTTACGGGAGGCCCCCTACGAGCAGTACTTC.

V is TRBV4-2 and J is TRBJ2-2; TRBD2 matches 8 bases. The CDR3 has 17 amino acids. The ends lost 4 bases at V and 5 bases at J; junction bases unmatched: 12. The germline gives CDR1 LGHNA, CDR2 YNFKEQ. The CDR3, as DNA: TGTGCCAGCAGCCCCGCTTTGGGAGCGGGAGCGACCGGGGAGCTGTTTTTT. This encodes CASSPALGAGATGELFF.

As DNA, the CDR3 is TGTGCCAGTAGTATAGCATTAGCGGGAGGGACAGATACGCAGTATTTT. Residues: CASSIALAGGTDTQYF. The genes are TRBV19 and TRBJ2-3; TRBD2 aligns across 11 bases. The CDR3 totals 16 residues. V shed 1 base, J shed 3 bases, and the junction held 3 bases outside the gene matches. CDR1 and CDR2 from the germline V gene are LNHDA and SQIVND (reference sequence).

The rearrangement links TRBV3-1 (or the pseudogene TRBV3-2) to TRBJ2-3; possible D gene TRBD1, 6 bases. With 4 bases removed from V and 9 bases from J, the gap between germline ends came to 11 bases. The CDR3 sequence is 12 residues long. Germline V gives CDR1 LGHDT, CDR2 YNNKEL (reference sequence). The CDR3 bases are TGTGCCAGCAGCCCTGACAGGAAAACGCAGTATTTT. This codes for CASSPDRKTQYF.

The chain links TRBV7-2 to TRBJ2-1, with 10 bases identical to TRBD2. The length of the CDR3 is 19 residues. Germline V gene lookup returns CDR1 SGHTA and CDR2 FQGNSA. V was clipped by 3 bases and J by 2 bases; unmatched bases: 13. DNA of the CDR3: TGTGCCAGCAGCTTTCCGACAGGGCTTAGCGGGGGGACCTACAATGAGCAGTTCTTC. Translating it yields CASSFPTGLSGGTYNEQFF.

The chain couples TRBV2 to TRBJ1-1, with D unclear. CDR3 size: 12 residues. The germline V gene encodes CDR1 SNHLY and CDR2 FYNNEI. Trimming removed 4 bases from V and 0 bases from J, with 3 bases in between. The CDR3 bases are TGTGCCAGCAGTGTTATGAACACTGAAGCTTTCTTT. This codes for CASSVMNTEAFF. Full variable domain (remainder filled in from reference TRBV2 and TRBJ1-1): EPEVTQTPSHQVTQMGQEVILRCVPISNHLYFYWYRQILGQKVEFLVSFYNNEISEKSEIFDDQFSVERPDGSNFTLKIRSTKLEDSAMYFCASSVMNTEAFFGQGTRLTVV.

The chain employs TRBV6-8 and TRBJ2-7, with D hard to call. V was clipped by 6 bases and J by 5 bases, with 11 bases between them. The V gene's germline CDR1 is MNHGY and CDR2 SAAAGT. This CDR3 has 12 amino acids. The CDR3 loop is CASRSLRHEQYV. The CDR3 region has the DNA TGTGCCAGCAGGTCTTTGCGGCACGAGCAGTACGTC.

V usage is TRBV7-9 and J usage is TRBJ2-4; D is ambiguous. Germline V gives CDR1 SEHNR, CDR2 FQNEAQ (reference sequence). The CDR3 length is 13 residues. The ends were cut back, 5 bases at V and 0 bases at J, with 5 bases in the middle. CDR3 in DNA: TGTGCCAGCAGCCCTTTAGCCAAAAACATTCAGTACTTC. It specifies CASSPLAKNIQYF.

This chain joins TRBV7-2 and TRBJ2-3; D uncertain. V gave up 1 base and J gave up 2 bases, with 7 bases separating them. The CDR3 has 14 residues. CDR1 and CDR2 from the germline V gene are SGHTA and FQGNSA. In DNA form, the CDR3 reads TGTGCCAGCAGCTTAGGCAGGTACACAGATACGCAGTATTTT. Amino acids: CASSLGRYTDTQYF.

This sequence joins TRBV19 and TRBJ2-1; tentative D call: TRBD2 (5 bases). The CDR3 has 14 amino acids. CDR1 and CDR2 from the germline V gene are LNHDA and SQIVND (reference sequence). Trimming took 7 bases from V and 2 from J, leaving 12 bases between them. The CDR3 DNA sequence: TGTGCCAGTAAGGTGGGAGAGACCTACAATGAGCAGTTCTTC. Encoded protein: CASKVGETYNEQFF.